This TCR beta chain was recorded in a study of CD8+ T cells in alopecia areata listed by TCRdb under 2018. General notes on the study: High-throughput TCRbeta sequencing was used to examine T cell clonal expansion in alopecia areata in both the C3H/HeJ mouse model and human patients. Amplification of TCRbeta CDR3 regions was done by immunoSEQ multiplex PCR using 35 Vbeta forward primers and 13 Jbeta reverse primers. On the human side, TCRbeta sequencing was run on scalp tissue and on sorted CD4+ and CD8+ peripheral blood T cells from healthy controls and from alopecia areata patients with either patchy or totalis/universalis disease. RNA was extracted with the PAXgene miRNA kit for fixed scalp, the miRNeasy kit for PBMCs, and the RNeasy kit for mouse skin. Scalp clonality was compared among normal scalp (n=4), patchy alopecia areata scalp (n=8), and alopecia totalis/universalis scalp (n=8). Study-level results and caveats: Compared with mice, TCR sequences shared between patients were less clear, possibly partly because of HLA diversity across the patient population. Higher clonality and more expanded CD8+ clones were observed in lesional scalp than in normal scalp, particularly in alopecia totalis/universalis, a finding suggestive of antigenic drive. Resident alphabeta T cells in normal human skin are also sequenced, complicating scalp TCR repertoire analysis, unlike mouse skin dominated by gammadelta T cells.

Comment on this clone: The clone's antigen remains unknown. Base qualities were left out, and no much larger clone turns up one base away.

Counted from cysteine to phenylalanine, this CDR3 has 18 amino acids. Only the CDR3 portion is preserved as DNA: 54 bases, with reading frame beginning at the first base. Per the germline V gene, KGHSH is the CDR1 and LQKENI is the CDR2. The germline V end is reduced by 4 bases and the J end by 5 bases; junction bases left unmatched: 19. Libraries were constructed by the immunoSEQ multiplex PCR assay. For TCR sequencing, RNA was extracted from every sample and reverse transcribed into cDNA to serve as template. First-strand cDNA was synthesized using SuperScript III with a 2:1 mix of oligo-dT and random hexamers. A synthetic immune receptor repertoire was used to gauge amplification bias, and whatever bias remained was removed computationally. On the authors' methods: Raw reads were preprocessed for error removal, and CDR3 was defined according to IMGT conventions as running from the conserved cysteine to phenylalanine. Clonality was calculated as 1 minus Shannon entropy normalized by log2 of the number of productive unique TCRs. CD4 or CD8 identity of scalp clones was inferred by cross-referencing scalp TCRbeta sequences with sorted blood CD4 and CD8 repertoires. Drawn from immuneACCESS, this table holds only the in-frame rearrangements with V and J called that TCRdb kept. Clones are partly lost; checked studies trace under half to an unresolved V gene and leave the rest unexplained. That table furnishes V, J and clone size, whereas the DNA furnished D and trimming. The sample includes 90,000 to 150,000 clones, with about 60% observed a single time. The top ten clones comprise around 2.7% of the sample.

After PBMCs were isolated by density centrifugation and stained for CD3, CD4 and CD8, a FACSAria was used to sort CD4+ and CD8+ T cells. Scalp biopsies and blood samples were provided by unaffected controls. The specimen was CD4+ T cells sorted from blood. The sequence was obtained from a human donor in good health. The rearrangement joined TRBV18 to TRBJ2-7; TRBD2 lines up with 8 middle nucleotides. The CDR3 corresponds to CASSLTNRGGAFGNEQYF. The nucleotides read TGTGCCAGCTCACTCACCAACCGGGGGGGAGCTTTTGGCAACGAGCAGTACTTC.